This T cell receptor beta chain was identified during a study of cytomegalovirus exposure and HLA in healthy donors. Findings and caveats of the study: Sequencing likely generated an artifact that appeared as a cluster of highly shared sequence variants. It emerged from a later analysis that several of the most significant clusters appeared to be linked to common viral pathogens.

PCR primers comprised 60 Vbeta and 13 Jbeta primers. TCRdb's copy holds only in-frame clones and misses some; the assay was immunoSEQ multiplex PCR. The sample includes roughly 130,000 clones, about three quarters seen only once; the top ten take approximately 1%. Germline V CDR1 and CDR2: SGDLS, YYNGEE. V lost 3 bases to trimming and J lost 0 bases, with 9 bases between them. The CDR3 is 14 amino acids. To note about this clone: Its antigen is unknown.

Healthy bone marrow donors supplied every sample. The receptor's source is a human donor in good health. The chain links TRBV9 to TRBJ2-5; TRBD1 might be the D (5 bases). The sample was PBMCs. CDR3 DNA: TGTGCCAGCAGCGGAGCAGGGTACCAAGAGACCCAGTACTTC. It codes for CASSGAGYQETQYF.